The next 29 T cell receptor beta chains were all read from a single sample in a study of blood T cell repertoires in COVID-19. Here immunoSEQ multiplex PCR was the method, and the copy in TCRdb shows in-frame clones only, minus some. Counted here are about 81,000 clones, 70% to 90% occurring once; the ten biggest clones make up roughly an eighth. Sequencing was carried out using peripheral blood. These receptors came from a man between 65 and 80 years old with active or convalescent COVID-19.

This chain connects TRBV7-2 to TRBJ1-1, with a tentative D call TRBD1 (6 bases). The CDR3 is 14 residues long. Germline V gives CDR1 SGHTA, CDR2 FQGNSA. The V end was cut by 0 bases, the J end by 1 base, with 6 bases between. The CDR3 protein is CASSLAQGNTEAFF. CDR3 coding DNA: TGTGCCAGCAGCTTAGCACAGGGGAACACTGAAGCTTTCTTT.

This clone was seen only once. The genes are TRBV4-3 and TRBJ1-1; possibly TRBD1 for D (5 bases). Trimming took off 8 bases at V and 5 bases at J, with 12 bases between the two ends. From germline, CDR1 is LGHNA and CDR2 YSLEER. The CDR3 is made up of 12 amino acids. The CDR3 DNA sequence: TGCGCCAGCGTTGGGGAGGGGACTGAAGCTTTCTTT. Translation gives CASVGEGTEAFF.

The count of this clone is one. The chain has TRBV20-1 and TRBJ1-2; possible D gene TRBD1, 5 bases. The germline gives CDR1 DFQATT, CDR2 SNEGSKA (reference sequence). The CDR3 is 14 residues long. Trimming took 3 bases from V and 2 from J, leaving 13 bases between them. The CDR3 sequence is CSASIQGPNYGYTF. The CDR3 DNA reads as TGCAGTGCTAGTATTCAGGGCCCAAACTATGGCTACACCTTC.

This rearrangement joins TRBV7-8 to TRBJ1-3, with a tentative D call TRBD1 (6 bases). Germline CDR1 SGHVS, CDR2 FQNEAQ. Trimming took 4 bases from V and 0 from J, leaving 10 bases between them. This CDR3 region has 15 residues. The CDR3, as DNA: TGTGCCAGCAGCTCAGGACAGAGCTCTGGAAACACCATATATTTT. Amino acids: CASSSGQSSGNTIYF. The variable domain in full, completed from reference TRBV7-8 and TRBJ1-3, reads GAGVSQSPRYKVAKRGQDVALRCDPISGHVSLFWYQQALGQGPEFLTYFQNEAQLDKSGLPSDRFFAERPEGSVSTLKIQRTQQEDSAVYLCASSSGQSSGNTIYFGEGSWLTVV.

The gene calls are TRBV3-1 (or the pseudogene TRBV3-2) and TRBJ1-3; D possibly corresponds to TRBD1 (6 bases). The CDR3 covers 13 residues. Germline-derived CDR1 and CDR2 are LGHDT and YNNKEL (reference sequence). The V end was cut by 0 bases, the J end by 11 bases, with 11 bases between. CDR3 sequence reads: CASSQDRGRSIYF. The CDR3 DNA reads TGTGCCAGCAGCCAAGACAGGGGTAGGTCCATATATTTT.

The chain couples TRBV5-5 to TRBJ1-1; 7 bases match TRBD1. The CDR3 has 15 amino acids. The ends lost 2 bases at V and 0 bases at J; junction bases unmatched: 4. From germline, CDR1 is SGHKS and CDR2 YYEKEE (reference sequence). The CDR3 nucleotides are TGTGCCAGCAGCTTATTAGGGGGCTTGAACACTGAAGCTTTCTTT. Translating gives CASSLLGGLNTEAFF. The full variable domain, with the rest looked up from reference TRBV5-5 and TRBJ1-1, is DAGVTQSPTHLIKTRGQQVTLRCSPISGHKSVSWYQQVLGQGPQFIFQYYEKEERGRGNFPDRFSARQFPNYSSELNVNALLLGDSALYLCASSLLGGLNTEAFFGQGTRLTVV.

The genes are TRBV13 and TRBJ1-1; no definite D call. This CDR3 contains 17 residues. Germline V gene sequence: CDR1 PRHDT, CDR2 FYEKMQ (reference sequence). The V gene lost 1 base and the J gene lost 5 bases, with 20 bases spanning the gap. In DNA, the CDR3 is TGTGCCAGCAGCTTAGACTTGGTTTCCGGGAGGCGGACTGAAGCTTTCTTT. Its protein is CASSLDLVSGRRTEAFF.

The chain joins TRBV6-5 to TRBJ1-2; TRBD1 aligns across 7 bases. Germline-derived CDR1 and CDR2 are MNHEY and SVGAGI. The V gene end was trimmed by 6 bases and the J gene end by 6 bases; junction bases not matched to a gene: 13. CDR3 length equals 15 residues. The CDR3 DNA is TGTGCCAGCAGGTACCACCGACAGGGAGTGGATGGCTACACCTTC. Translation: CASRYHRQGVDGYTF.

This clone has a single count. This sequence joins TRBV27 and TRBJ2-7, with TRBD1 matching 8 bases. The CDR3 length is 15 residues. Germline CDR1 MNHEY, CDR2 SMNVEV (reference sequence). V was clipped by 4 bases and J by 3 bases; unmatched bases: 8. DNA of the CDR3: TGTGCCAGCAGTTGGACCGGGACAGGCATCTACGAGCAGTACTTC. It encodes CASSWTGTGIYEQYF.

The chain is built from TRBV5-4 and TRBJ2-2; 9 nucleotides line up with TRBD1. J lost 7 bases, V lost 7 bases, and 2 bases had no gene match. The CDR3 spans 12 residues. Germline V gene lookup returns CDR1 SGHNT and CDR2 YYREEE (reference sequence). Written as DNA, the CDR3 is TGTGCCAGCCGGACAGGGGTCGGGGAGCTGTTTTTT. Amino acid sequence: CASRTGVGELFF.

The rearrangement joins TRBV7-9 to TRBJ2-1, with TRBD2 matching over 10 bases. Germline loops: CDR1 SEHNR, CDR2 FQNEAQ (reference sequence). With 3 bases clipped from V and 7 bases from J, the junction kept 3 bases outside the gene matches. CDR3 length: 14 amino acids. The CDR3 loop is CASSFLAGGNEQFF. CDR3 in DNA: TGTGCCAGCAGCTTCTTAGCGGGGGGAAATGAGCAGTTCTTC.

The chain carries TRBV9 and TRBJ2-2; TRBD2 matches 7 bases. V trimming: 6 bases; J trimming: 6 bases; junction bases outside the gene matches: 8. The CDR3 totals 14 residues. Germline assignment: CDR1 SGDLS and CDR2 YYNGEE. The CDR3: CASTVGGRAGELFF. CDR3 DNA: TGTGCCAGCACCGTCGGAGGGAGGGCCGGGGAGCTGTTTTTT.

The V and J genes are TRBV6-1 and TRBJ1-2, with 10 bases that match TRBD1. From germline, CDR1 is MNHNS and CDR2 SASEGT. Unmatched junction bases numbered 0, after V lost 0 bases and J lost 5 bases. CDR3 length: 14 amino acids. The CDR3 loop is CASSEADRGYGYTF. CDR3 bases: TGTGCCAGCAGTGAAGCGGACAGGGGGTATGGCTACACCTTC.

The rearrangement links TRBV5-1 to TRBJ2-5, with D possibly matching TRBD1 (5 bases). The CDR3 contains 14 residues. The germline V and J ends were trimmed by 2 bases and 5 bases, with 13 bases remaining between them. Germline CDR1 is SGHRS and CDR2 is YFSETQ. CDR3 loop: CASSFQGIQETQYF. The CDR3 nucleotides read TGCGCCAGCAGCTTCCAGGGTATCCAGGAGACCCAGTACTTC. The whole variable domain, filled in from reference TRBV5-1 and TRBJ2-5, reads KAGVTQTPRYLIKTRGQQVTLSCSPISGHRSVSWYQQTPGQGLQFLFEYFSETQRNKGNFPGRFSGRQFSNSRSEMNVSTLELGDSALYLCASSFQGIQETQYFGPGTRLLVL.

The chain has TRBV4-1 and TRBJ2-2; weak D call: TRBD1 (6 bases). In germline, CDR1 is MGHRA, CDR2 YSYEKL. The CDR3 has 15 residues. Trimming took 1 base from V and 6 from J, leaving 12 bases between them. The CDR3 region is CASSQAGVAPGELFF. The CDR3 DNA follows: TGCGCCAGCAGCCAAGCAGGGGTCGCCCCCGGGGAGCTGTTTTTT.

This clone was found once. This sequence joins TRBV9 and TRBJ1-1; TRBD1 matches 8 bases. This CDR3 has 18 residues. The V gene's germline CDR1 is SGDLS and CDR2 YYNGEE. J lost 0 bases, V lost 4 bases, and 14 bases had no gene match. The chain's CDR3 is CASSSRQGSTSMNTEAFF. CDR3 DNA sequence: TGTGCCAGCAGCAGCCGACAGGGGTCTACCTCAATGAACACTGAAGCTTTCTTT.

This clone was observed once. CDR3 DNA sequence: TGTGCCAGCAGCTTAGGGGTCGACAGGGCTTCACCCCTCCACTTT. As protein: CASSLGVDRASPLHF. The chain joins TRBV11-2 to TRBJ1-6; 7 bases map to TRBD1. The ends lost 1 base at V and 9 bases at J; junction bases unmatched: 6. The CDR3 sequence is 15 residues long. CDR1 and CDR2 (germline): SGHAT, FQNNGV.

The chain couples TRBV2 to TRBJ2-2; TRBD2 agrees at 9 bases. V shed 6 bases and J 4 bases; nucleotides not matched to a gene: 3. Germline CDR1 SNHLY, CDR2 FYNNEI. The CDR3 has 14 residues. For the CDR3, the DNA is TGTGCCAGCAGCGCGGGGGGGTTCACCGGGGAGCTGTTTTTT. Translated, it gives CASSAGGFTGELFF. Variable domain in full (rest from reference TRBV2 and TRBJ2-2): EPEVTQTPSHQVTQMGQEVILRCVPISNHLYFYWYRQILGQKVEFLVSFYNNEISEKSEIFDDQFSVERPDGSNFTLKIRSTKLEDSAMYFCASSAGGFTGELFFGEGSRLTVL.

The chain recombines TRBV28 with TRBJ1-5, with 9 bases identical to TRBD1. CDR1 is MDHEN, CDR2 SYDVKM, per germline. This CDR3 contains 15 residues. Germline trimming cut 8 bases from V and 2 bases from J; bases unmatched to any gene: 7. Written as DNA, the CDR3 is TGTGCCAGCGGCGGACAGGGGTTTGGCAATCAGCCCCAGCATTTT. Protein sequence: CASGGQGFGNQPQHF.

This clone was found once. This sequence joins TRBV27 and TRBJ2-1; D is uncertain. Germline V lookup: CDR1 MNHEY, CDR2 SMNVEV (reference sequence). The V end lost 5 bases, the J end lost 3 bases, and 11 bases lay between the germline ends. This CDR3 contains 14 residues. CDR3 region: CASSLRVHYNEQFF. The DNA of the CDR3 is TGTGCCAGCAGTCTCCGAGTCCACTACAATGAGCAGTTCTTC.

The V gene is TRBV20-1, the J gene TRBJ1-5; D unclear. Trimming removed 4 bases from V and 0 bases from J, with 10 bases in between. The CDR3 runs 14 residues. In germline, CDR1 is DFQATT, CDR2 SNEGSKA (reference sequence). The DNA of the CDR3 is TGCAGTGCTAATGAACCCTATAGCAATCAGCCCCAGCATTTT. Its translation is CSANEPYSNQPQHF.

The chain has TRBV5-1 and TRBJ1-6, with TRBD1 matching over 7 bases. Germline CDR1 SGHRS, CDR2 YFSETQ. The trim removed 1 base at V and 7 bases at J, leaving 5 bases unmatched. The CDR3 is 15 amino acids. The CDR3 region has the DNA TGCGCCAGCAGCTTGAAAGGGGGCGTCAATTCACCCCTCCACTTT. Translating it yields CASSLKGGVNSPLHF.

CDR3 loop: CASRVGGADLTDTQYF. The CDR3 DNA is TGTGCCAGCAGGGTGGGGGGGGCGGATCTGACAGATACGCAGTATTTT. V gene TRBV5-4 combines with J gene TRBJ2-3; D is possibly TRBD2 (7 bases). This CDR3 region has 16 residues. Germline loops: CDR1 SGHNT, CDR2 YYREEE (reference sequence). The germline V and J ends were trimmed by 5 bases and 3 bases, with 19 bases remaining between them.

The rearrangement joins TRBV28 to TRBJ2-7; TRBD1 matches at 8 bases. The V segment lost 8 bases and the J segment 0 bases; nucleotides outside the gene matches: 6. CDR1 and CDR2 from the germline V gene are MDHEN and SYDVKM. The CDR3 consists of 14 residues. DNA for the CDR3: TGTGCCAGCTGGAGGGACAGGAGCTCCTACGAGCAGTACTTC. It yields the protein CASWRDRSSYEQYF.

The V call is TRBV4-3, the J call TRBJ2-1, with D possibly being TRBD2 (7 bases). The V gene's germline CDR1 is LGHNA and CDR2 YSLEER. This CDR3 spans 13 amino acids. Trimming removed 4 bases at V and 7 bases at J, with 11 bases between. CDR3 in DNA: TGCGCCAGCAGCCTACGGGGGGCGAATGAGCAGTTCTTC. Translated: CASSLRGANEQFF.

The V call is TRBV24-1, the J call TRBJ1-2, with D perhaps matching TRBD1 (5 bases). The CDR3 runs to 16 residues. Germline values: CDR1 KGHDR, CDR2 SFDVKD. Trimming cost V 3 bases and J 4 bases, with 17 bases left between them. The CDR3 region has the DNA TGTGCCACCAGTGATCCCATGACAGCCGACCCCTATGGCTACACCTTC. As protein: CATSDPMTADPYGYTF.

This rearrangement joins TRBV2 to TRBJ2-5; the D gene is possibly TRBD2 (8 bases). V lost 4 bases and J lost 4, with 31 bases in between. Looked up from germline, CDR1 is SNHLY and CDR2 is FYNNEI. CDR3 length equals 20 residues. CDR3 sequence reads: CASSVASSRQGLGLGETQYF. In DNA form, the CDR3 reads TGTGCCAGCAGTGTCGCGTCGTCCCGACAGGGACTAGGGCTTGGAGAGACCCAGTACTTC.

This chain connects TRBV4-3 to TRBJ1-2; D gene ambiguous. This CDR3 contains 17 residues. Per germline, CDR1 LGHNA and CDR2 YSLEER. V dropped 0 bases and J dropped 4 bases, with 18 bases sitting between them. The CDR3 region has the DNA TGCGCCAGCAGCCAAGATGTAGCGGGTGTAGGCTTCTATGGCTACACCTTC. Translation: CASSQDVAGVGFYGYTF.

The chain employs TRBV7-3 and TRBJ2-5, with a weak D call TRBD1 (6 bases). Trimming removed 4 bases at V and 3 bases at J, with 9 bases between. Germline CDR1 SGHTA, CDR2 FQGTGA. This CDR3 is built from 13 residues. CDR3 bases: TGTGCCAGCAGCTGGGGACATGAAGAGACCCAGTACTTC. Protein sequence: CASSWGHEETQYF.